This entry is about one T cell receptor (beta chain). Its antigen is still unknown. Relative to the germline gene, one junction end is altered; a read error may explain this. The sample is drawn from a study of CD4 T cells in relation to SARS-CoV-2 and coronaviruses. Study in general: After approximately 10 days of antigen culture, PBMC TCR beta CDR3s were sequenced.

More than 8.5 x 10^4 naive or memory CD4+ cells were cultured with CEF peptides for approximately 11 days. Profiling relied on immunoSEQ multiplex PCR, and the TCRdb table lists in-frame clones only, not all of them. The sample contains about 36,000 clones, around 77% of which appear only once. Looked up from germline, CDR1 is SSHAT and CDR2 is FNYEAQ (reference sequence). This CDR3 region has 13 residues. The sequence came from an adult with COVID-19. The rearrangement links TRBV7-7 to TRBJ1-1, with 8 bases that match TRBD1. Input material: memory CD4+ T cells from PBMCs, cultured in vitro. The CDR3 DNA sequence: TGTGCTAGCAGCCTGGGACAGGTCACTGAAGCTTTCTTT. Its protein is CASSLGQVTEAFF.